This T cell receptor beta chain was obtained from a study of T-cell memory formation after mild COVID-19. Points from the study as a whole: Contracting clones from day 15 to 85 showed balanced CD4/CD8; later expanders favored CD4+.

Notes on this clonotype: Its antigen remains unidentified.

The germline V and J ends were trimmed by 2 bases and 6 bases, with 13 bases remaining between them. The V gene's germline CDR1 is LNHNV and CDR2 YYDKDF (reference sequence). The CDR3 totals 14 residues. 5'RACE with constant-segment primers yielded barcoded, UMI-tagged TCR alpha and TCR beta cDNA libraries. TCRdb re-analysed the 5' RACE reads in MiXCR, keeping a single row per CDR3 protein. The repertoire holds under 300,000 distinct CDR3 sequences, around 8% seen once, with approximately 23% in the top ten. This receptor was obtained from a man aged 18-30 years who had mild COVID-19 (a few samples of this study predate the infection). Cell type and time point are not known. The chain links TRBV15 to TRBJ1-1, with D perhaps TRBD1 (6 bases). Source material: PBMCs or a T cell subset sorted from them (not recorded which). In nucleotides, the CDR3 is TGTGCCACCAGCAGACTCCCCAGGGGATCTGAAGCTTTCTTT. Translating it yields CATSRLPRGSEAFF.